These T cell receptor beta chains were read from a single sample in a study of T cell responses to AZD1222 COVID-19 vaccine. The repertoire was sequenced with immunoSEQ multiplex PCR; TCRdb's copy has only in-frame clones and lacks some. The data show more than 110,000 clones, with 80% to 95% seen just once and around 5.1% held by the top ten. The sequenced sample was peripheral blood, obtained on day 0 of AZD1222 vaccination. All receptors come from an adult in good health. Both conserved end residues are trimmed from each CDR3. The order of the fields is V gene, J gene, CDR3 protein.

TRBV5-4	TRBJ1-2	ASSFDRGRDGRVGYT
TRBV6-1	TRBJ1-2	ASSAGTGTLSYGYT
TRBV6-6	TRBJ1-1	ASNLQGEAGEAF
TRBV9	TRBJ2-7	ASTPTLAGYEQY
TRBV28	TRBJ1-5	ASSFRHNIGNQPQH
TRBV18	TRBJ2-3	ASSPPWETQDTSTDTQY
TRBV3-1/TRBV3-2	TRBJ1-5	ASSHGINSNQPQH
TRBV3-1/TRBV3-2	TRBJ1-2	ASEQRDSNYGYT
TRBV28	TRBJ1-6	ASTSNIITGTGSPLH
TRBV6-6	TRBJ1-5	ATSTGRNQPQH
TRBV5-8	TRBJ2-7	ASSLVPGLQYEQY
TRBV28	TRBJ1-2	ASSSSSTDRDYGYT
TRBV19	TRBJ2-1	ASRSLTGSYNEQF
TRBV19	TRBJ2-5	ASSIGQETQY
TRBV29-1	TRBJ2-1	SVNPGLSYNEQF
TRBV6-5	TRBJ1-1	ASSRTANTEAF
TRBV7-2	TRBJ1-5	ASSKSGTGVSQPQH
TRBV6-5	TRBJ1-6	ASSYSNNSPLH
TRBV6-5	TRBJ2-3	ASRGWGTSTDTQY
TRBV19	TRBJ1-1	ASRPVEGRTEAF
TRBV19	TRBJ1-3	ASSMRSTPGNTIY
TRBV28	TRBJ2-1	ASSPNLPPHDNEQF
TRBV5-6	TRBJ2-2	ASSPLEGQYTGELF
TRBV11-2	TRBJ2-3	ASSNRGSITDTQY
TRBV28	TRBJ2-1	ASSSPDGTSGRYEQF
TRBV3-1/TRBV3-2	TRBJ2-7	ASSQAMGNDEQY
TRBV7-9	TRBJ2-7	ASSYGNYEQY
TRBV3-1/TRBV3-2	TRBJ2-7	ASSQGFVGGEQY
TRBV7-2	TRBJ2-1	ASSLTRDVREQF